The 28 T cell receptor beta chains below all came from one sample that was sequenced in a study of blood T cells in healthy people across ages. For the second PCR, which ran for 7 to 11 cycles, a sample-barcoded 5' primer and a J-beta primer mix were used. In TCRdb, the 5' RACE reads were re-called with MiXCR into one record per CDR3 protein. The sample contains approximately 580,000 distinct CDR3 sequences, approximately 25% of which appear only once. In addition, the sample was reused for a study of T cells of mothers and their children.

Sequenced material: blood. These receptors were taken from a boy aged 5-17 years in good health.

This clonotype was picked up a small number of times. The rearrangement uses TRBV7-9 and TRBJ2-5; 7 bases match TRBD2. The J segment lost 2 bases and the V segment lost 6 bases, leaving 9 bases of the junction unmatched. Germline V gives CDR1 SEHNR, CDR2 FQNEAQ (reference sequence). The CDR3 totals 15 residues. In nucleotides, the CDR3 is TGTGCCAGCAGGCCCTCGCTAGCGGATCAAGAGACCCAGTACTTC. The encoded protein is CASRPSLADQETQYF.

This clonotype was picked up many times. One junction end does not reproduce the germline sequence, and a read error may be involved. J is TRBJ2-1 and V is TRBV5-1; no clear D gene. The CDR3 loop spans 11 amino acids. Germline loops: CDR1 SGHRS, CDR2 YFSETQ. The CDR3 is CASSLYNEQFF. The CDR3, as DNA: TGTGCCAGCAGTTTATACAATGAGCAGTTCTTC.

This clonotype was counted ten times or more. The J gene is TRBJ2-1, the V gene TRBV4-3; D is possibly TRBD2 (7 bases). CDR3 length: 14 amino acids. Germline CDR1 LGHNA, CDR2 YSLEER. The V gene lost 2 bases and the J gene lost 6 bases, with 11 bases spanning the gap. CDR3 sequence reads: CASSQKGGPNEQFF. CDR3 sequence (DNA): TGCGCCAGCAGCCAAAAGGGGGGGCCCAATGAGCAGTTCTTC.

The chain couples TRBV7-9 to TRBJ2-4, with D possibly being TRBD2 (6 bases). Deletions cut 4 bases from V and 0 bases from J, with 13 bases between. Germline V CDR1 and CDR2: SEHNR, FQNEAQ (reference sequence). The length of the CDR3 is 16 residues. The CDR3 is CASSSVGDLAKNIQYF. The DNA of the CDR3 is TGTGCCAGCAGCTCCGTCGGGGACTTAGCCAAAAACATTCAGTACTTC. The full variable domain, its missing parts supplied by reference TRBV7-9 and TRBJ2-4, is DTGVSQNPRHKITKRGQNVTFRCDPISEHNRLYWYRQTLGQGPEFLTYFQNEAQLEKSRLLSDRFSAERPKGSFSTLEIQRTEQGDSAMYLCASSSVGDLAKNIQYFGAGTRLSVL.

This clonotype showed up just a few times. The junction shows a germline mismatch at one end, possibly a read error. J is TRBJ1-1 and V is TRBV6-1; 9 nucleotides agree with TRBD1. Looked up from germline, CDR1 is MNHNS and CDR2 is SASEGT. This CDR3 region has 16 residues. CDR3 region: CATLRGQGVANTEAFF. DNA for the CDR3: TGTGCCACCCTAAGGGGACAGGGTGTTGCGAACACTGAGGCTTTCTTT.

The rearrangement uses TRBV2 and TRBJ1-3, with D unclear. The CDR3 is made up of 13 amino acids. The germline gives CDR1 SNHLY, CDR2 FYNNEI. Trimming stripped 3 bases from V and 9 bases from J, with 12 bases between. CDR3 nucleotides: TGTGCCAGCAGTGACGGTTTTTTCGGCACCATATATTTT. Encoded protein: CASSDGFFGTIYF. Full variable domain (missing parts from reference TRBV2 and TRBJ1-3): EPEVTQTPSHQVTQMGQEVILRCVPISNHLYFYWYRQILGQKVEFLVSFYNNEISEKSEIFDDQFSVERPDGSNFTLKIRSTKLEDSAMYFCASSDGFFGTIYFGEGSWLTVV.

This clonotype has only a few counts. The rearrangement joins TRBV3-1 to TRBJ2-5, with 7 nucleotides matching TRBD1. The junction had 15 bases not matched to a gene; V was cut back by 11 bases and J by 3 bases. Germline V lookup: CDR1 LGHDT, CDR2 YNNKEL (reference sequence). The CDR3 is 15 amino acids. The CDR3 loop reads CAGARIGTAKETQYF. The CDR3 nucleotides read TGTGCCGGCGCCCGTATCGGGACAGCAAAAGAGACCCAGTACTTC.

This clonotype was counted between two and nine times. The chain carries TRBV9 and TRBJ2-1; D is uncertain. The CDR3 sequence is 13 residues long. The V end was cut by 4 bases, the J end by 6 bases, with 11 bases between. Germline V lookup: CDR1 SGDLS, CDR2 YYNGEE. The CDR3 DNA reads as TGTGCCAGCAGCCCCCGTGGGGTCAATGAGCAGTTCTTC. Translating gives CASSPRGVNEQFF. The whole variable domain, remainder taken from reference TRBV9 and TRBJ2-1, is DSGVTQTPKHLITATGQRVTLRCSPRSGDLSVYWYQQSLDQGLQFLIQYYNGEERAKGNILERFSAQQFPDLHSELNLSSLELGDSALYFCASSPRGVNEQFFGPGTRLTVL.

In its sample, this clonotype was seen a few times. The rearrangement links TRBV27 to TRBJ2-1; 11 nucleotides match TRBD1. V was pared by 6 bases and J by 1 base, with 14 bases of the junction left unmatched. This CDR3 is 19 amino acids long. Germline V gene data show CDR1 as MNHEY and CDR2 as SMNVEV (reference sequence). The chain's CDR3 is CASSLAGTGGAASYNEQFF. The DNA of the CDR3 is TGTGCCAGCAGCCTGGCCGGGACAGGGGGGGCGGCTTCCTACAATGAGCAGTTCTTC.

This chain's CDR3 is CASSLMENEQYF. CDR3 in DNA: TGTGCCAGCAGCCTCATGGAGAACGAGCAGTACTTC. The chain employs TRBV3-1 and TRBJ2-5, with no clear D. The J call may be mistaken, given a closer DNA end match to TRBJ2-7. CDR3 length: 12 residues. Per germline, CDR1 LGHDT and CDR2 YNNKEL (reference sequence).

This clonotype showed up many times. The chain is built from TRBV4-3 and TRBJ2-2; the D gene is possibly TRBD2 (7 bases). This CDR3 comprises 15 residues. Trimming left V 3 bases short and J 7 bases short, with 15 bases between. In germline, CDR1 is LGHNA, CDR2 YSLEER. The CDR3 coding sequence is TGCGCCAGCAGCCAGGGGGGGCAGGAGGTCGGGGAGCTGTTTTTT. It specifies CASSQGGQEVGELFF.

The chain links TRBV4-3 to TRBJ2-7, with D perhaps TRBD1 (5 bases). Germline CDR1 and CDR2: LGHNA and YSLEER. Trimming shortened V by 0 bases and J by 0 bases, and 12 bases separated the two germline ends. The CDR3 sequence is 16 residues long. This CDR3 is CASSQEYRFSSYEQYF. The CDR3 nucleotides are TGCGCCAGCAGCCAAGAATACAGGTTTAGCTCCTACGAGCAGTACTTC.

This clonotype was found a few times. J is TRBJ2-3 and V is TRBV20-1, with 9 bases fitting TRBD1. Germline values: CDR1 DFQATT, CDR2 SNEGSKA (reference sequence). Losses at the gene ends were 0 bases for V and 6 bases for J; bases not matched to a gene: 10. This CDR3 is built from 16 residues. CDR3: CSARDLQGAIKDTQYF. DNA of the CDR3: TGCAGTGCTAGAGACCTACAGGGGGCAATTAAGGATACGCAGTATTTT.

J is TRBJ2-1 and V is TRBV13; weak D call: TRBD1 (5 bases). There are 15 residues in the CDR3. CDR1 and CDR2 from the germline V gene are PRHDT and FYEKMQ (reference sequence). V gave up 3 bases and J gave up 5 bases, with 14 bases separating them. In nucleotides, the CDR3 is TGTGCCAGCAGCTTGGTACGACAGCTAAACAATGAGCAGTTCTTC. It encodes CASSLVRQLNNEQFF. Complete variable domain (other parts from reference TRBV13 and TRBJ2-1): AAGVIQSPRHLIKEKRETATLKCYPIPRHDTVYWYQQGPGQDPQFLISFYEKMQSDKGSIPDRFSAQQFSDYHSELNMSSLELGDSALYFCASSLVRQLNNEQFFGPGTRLTVL.

This clonotype has more than one count but fewer than ten. This rearrangement joins TRBV11-2 to TRBJ1-4, with TRBD1 as a possible D gene (5 bases). Germline V gene sequence: CDR1 SGHAT, CDR2 FQNNGV. The CDR3 length is 15 residues. The germline V and J ends were trimmed by 1 base and 2 bases, with 8 bases remaining between them. This CDR3 is CASSLGRGTNEKLFF. The CDR3 DNA reads as TGTGCCAGCAGCTTAGGACGGGGGACTAATGAAAAACTGTTTTTT.

The J gene is TRBJ1-6, the V gene TRBV27; tentative D call: TRBD1 (6 bases). Between the trimmed V and J ends, which lost 4 bases and 8 bases, there was a span of 12 bases. CDR3 length: 14 amino acids. Per the germline V gene, CDR1 is MNHEY and CDR2 is SMNVEV (reference sequence). The CDR3 DNA is TGTGCCAGCAGTTGGGGGGGCATTGATTCACCCCTCCACTTT. It is translated as CASSWGGIDSPLHF.

There are a few counts of this clonotype. This rearrangement joins TRBV27 to TRBJ2-7, with a weak D call TRBD2 (5 bases). CDR1 and CDR2 from the germline V gene are MNHEY and SMNVEV (reference sequence). The CDR3 contains 14 residues. V was clipped by 0 bases and J by 0 bases, with 6 bases between them. The CDR3 DNA follows: TGTGCCAGCAGTTTATCGGAGGTCTCCTACGAGCAGTACTTC. Amino acids: CASSLSEVSYEQYF.

Of note for this clonotype: The conserved final phenylalanine or tryptophan is absent from the CDR3, which likely points to a read error. CDR3 DNA: TGTGCCAGCAGCCTCGACAAGGCTTATGGCTACACCCTC. It translates to CASSLDKAYGYTL. The chain employs TRBV3-1 and TRBJ1-2; no definite D call. The V gene's germline CDR1 is LGHDT and CDR2 YNNKEL (reference sequence). Trimming removed 4 bases from V and 5 bases from J, with 11 bases in between. This CDR3 spans 13 amino acids.

The rearrangement links TRBV7-3 to TRBJ2-2; the match to TRBD2 covers 10 bases. This CDR3 is built from 15 residues. Germline loops: CDR1 SGHTA, CDR2 FQGTGA. The trim removed 5 bases at V and 5 bases at J, leaving 5 bases unmatched. The CDR3 DNA is TGTGCCAGCAGCCCGGTTAGCGGGAGGACCGGGGAGCTGTTTTTT. Protein product: CASSPVSGRTGELFF.

This clonotype was detected ten times or more. The gene calls are TRBV29-1 and TRBJ2-7; unclear D gene. The CDR3 extends over 12 amino acids. The ends were cut back, 0 bases at V and 5 bases at J, with 8 bases in the middle. Looked up from germline, CDR1 is SQVTM and CDR2 is ANQGSEA. Here the CDR3 DNA reads TGCAGCGTTGAAGAACTCGGAAACGAGCAGTACTTC. Residues: CSVEELGNEQYF.

The J gene is TRBJ2-5, the V gene TRBV20-1; D is unclear. Germline CDR1 and CDR2: DFQATT and SNEGSKA (reference sequence). This CDR3 spans 11 amino acids. V was trimmed by 8 bases and J by 13 bases, leaving 20 bases between them. The CDR3 protein is CSTRQTYEPYF. The CDR3 coding sequence is TGCAGTACCCGTCAAACCTACGAGCCGTACTTC.

The J gene is TRBJ2-2, the V gene TRBV7-2; D call uncertain. The germline V and J ends were trimmed by 1 base and 6 bases, with 9 bases remaining between them. The CDR3 runs to 14 residues. From germline, CDR1 is SGHTA and CDR2 FQGNSA. CDR3 sequence: CASSLEDGAGELFF. CDR3 nucleotide sequence: TGTGCCAGCAGCTTAGAGGACGGAGCCGGGGAGCTGTTTTTT.

Note on this clonotype: A read error is possible here, since a much larger clone lies one base away. The chain recombines TRBV7-9 with TRBJ2-2; the match to TRBD1 covers 10 bases. The CDR3 is 15 amino acids. V lost 3 bases to trimming and J lost 3 bases; unmatched junction nucleotides: 1. The V gene's germline CDR1 is SEHNR and CDR2 FQNEAQ (reference sequence). CDR3 coding DNA: TGTGCCAGCAGCTTCGGGACAGGGGACACCGGGGAGCTGTTTTTT. This encodes CASSFGTGDTGELFF. Full variable domain (rest looked up from reference TRBV7-9 and TRBJ2-2): DTGVSQNPRHKITKRGQNVTFRCDPISEHNRLYWYRQTLGQGPEFLTYFQNEAQLEKSRLLSDRFSAERPKGSFSTLEIQRTEQGDSAMYLCASSFGTGDTGELFFGEGSRLTVL.

The table lists this clonotype with a few counts. The chain uses TRBV7-9 and TRBJ2-3, with 7 bases matching TRBD2. The CDR3 spans 12 residues. CDR1 SEHNR and CDR2 FQNEAQ come from the germline V gene (reference sequence). Trimming removed 5 bases from V and 6 bases from J; junction bases left unmatched: 2. The CDR3 DNA reads as TGTGCCAGCAGCGAGGGAGGGGATACGCAGTATTTT. As protein: CASSEGGDTQYF.

This clonotype was observed a handful of times. The rearrangement links TRBV6-5 to TRBJ2-5; the D gene is possibly TRBD1 (5 bases). The end of the DNA fits TRBJ2-7 better, so the J call may be wrong. The CDR3 has 14 residues. From germline, CDR1 is MNHEY and CDR2 SVGAGI. CDR3 region: CASSSRAPLYEQYF. Written as DNA, the CDR3 is TGTGCCAGCAGTTCCAGGGCCCCCTTGTACGAGCAGTACTTC.

The rearrangement uses TRBV29-1 and TRBJ1-1; no clear D gene. The germline V gene has CDR1 SQVTM and CDR2 ANQGSEA. This CDR3 has 11 amino acids. V was clipped by 7 bases and J by 6 bases, with 12 bases between them. CDR3 nucleotide sequence: TGCAGCGCAAGCGAACGATCTGAAGCTTTCTTT. Protein sequence: CSASERSEAFF.

As concerns this clonotype: It is likely a read error, because the conserved phenylalanine at the end of the CDR3 is missing. This chain uses TRBV27 with TRBJ2-5; the D is unclear. The CDR3 consists of 15 residues. V was pared by 6 bases and J by 0 bases, with 14 bases between. Germline V CDR1 and CDR2: MNHEY, SMNVEV (reference sequence). The CDR3 nucleotides read TGTGCCAGCAGAGTCATCCTAGAATACCAAGAGACCCAGTACCTC. Its protein is CASRVILEYQETQYL.

In this sample, this clonotype turned up a few times. The V and J genes are TRBV5-5 and TRBJ2-1; 9 bases are a match to TRBD2. Losses at the gene ends were 4 bases for V and 6 bases for J; bases not matched to a gene: 8. Per the germline V gene, CDR1 is SGHKS and CDR2 is YYEKEE (reference sequence). The CDR3 covers 15 residues. The CDR3 coding sequence is TGTGCCAGCAGCAGGGGTAGCGGGGGCGCCAATGAGCAGTTCTTC. It translates to CASSRGSGGANEQFF.